A selection of T cell receptor beta chains follows, all from one sample in a study of T cells in localized non-small cell lung cancer. Produced via immunoSEQ multiplex PCR; TCRdb's table is partial and in-frame only. Of tens of thousands of clones in the sample, around nine tenths were seen once. The material was PBMCs, obtained before any cancer treatment. Receptor source: a man aged 35 to 69 with stage II lung adenocarcinoma. Each CDR3 is given without its conserved first and last residue.

TRBJ2-7 | TRBV19 | ASSTLMGGDEQY
TRBJ2-3 | TRBV9 | ASSKTGTGSDTQY
TRBJ2-5 | TRBV14 | ASSPHQGEETQY
TRBJ1-5 | TRBV21-1 | ASSRNQVDLNQPQH
TRBJ1-2 | TRBV30 | AWSPPESYGYT
TRBJ2-3 | TRBV5-1 | ASSLVGDTQY
TRBJ2-2 | TRBV18 | ASSPLDPRLAGELF
TRBJ2-7 | TRBV19 | ASSSHSDRATYEQY
TRBJ2-1 | TRBV2 | ASSGNRGSRNSEQF
TRBJ1-1 | TRBV19 | AGGTGAEAF
TRBJ2-1 | TRBV7-6 | ASSSGAGGGPSYNEQF
TRBJ2-3 | TRBV6-1 | ASSVQDTQY
TRBJ2-7 | TRBV11-3 | ASSLGGVSSYEQY
TRBJ1-1 | TRBV12-5 | ASAPGRPNTEAF
TRBJ2-5 | TRBV7-6 | ASSLGIFETQY